This T cell receptor (beta chain) was retrieved from a study of T-cell memory formation after mild COVID-19. Study summary: TCR clusters mostly belonged to single donors. Study-wide results and limits: The appearance of some responding clones in pre-infection memory suggested that cross-reactive memory joined.

5'RACE primed from the constant segment yielded TCR alpha and TCR beta cDNA libraries bearing sample barcodes and UMIs. Each CDR3 protein gets one entry after TCRdb re-called the 5' RACE reads with MiXCR. The sample holds 450,000 to 650,000 distinct CDR3 sequences, around 21% seen once. As concerns this clonotype: Its antigen remains unknown.

This CDR3 region has 14 residues. V was pared by 5 bases and J by 7 bases, with 12 bases between. Germline V gene lookup returns CDR1 SEHNR and CDR2 FQNEAQ (reference sequence). This receptor was taken from an adult woman who had mild COVID-19 (a few samples of this study predate the infection). Cell type and time point are not known. The rearrangement uses TRBV7-9 and TRBJ1-6, with D possibly matching TRBD1 (6 bases). Sequenced: PBMCs or a T cell subset sorted from them (not recorded which). CDR3: CASSVAGENSPLHF. The CDR3 DNA sequence: TGTGCCAGCAGCGTTGCAGGGGAGAATTCACCCCTCCACTTT.